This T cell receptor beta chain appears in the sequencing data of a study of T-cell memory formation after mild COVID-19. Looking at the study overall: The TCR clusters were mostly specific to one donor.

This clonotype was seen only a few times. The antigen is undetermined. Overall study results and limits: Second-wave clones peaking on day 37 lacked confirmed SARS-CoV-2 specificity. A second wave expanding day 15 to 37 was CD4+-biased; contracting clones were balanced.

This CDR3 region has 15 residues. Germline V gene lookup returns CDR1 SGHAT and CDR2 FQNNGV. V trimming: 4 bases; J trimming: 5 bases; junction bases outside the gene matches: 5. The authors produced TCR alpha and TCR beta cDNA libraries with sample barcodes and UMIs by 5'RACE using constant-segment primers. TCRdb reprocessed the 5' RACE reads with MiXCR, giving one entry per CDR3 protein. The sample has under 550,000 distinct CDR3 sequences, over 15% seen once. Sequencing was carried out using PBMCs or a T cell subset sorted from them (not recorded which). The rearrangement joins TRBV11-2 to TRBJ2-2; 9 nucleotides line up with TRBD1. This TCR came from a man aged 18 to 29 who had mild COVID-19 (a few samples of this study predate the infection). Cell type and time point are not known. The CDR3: CASSSGTGWTGELFF. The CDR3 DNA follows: TGTGCCAGCAGCTCCGGGACAGGGTGGACCGGGGAGCTGTTTTTT.